The 29 T cell receptor beta chains below come from one sample, sequenced in a study of PD-L1 blockade in urothelial cancer. Noted time point: pretreatment peripheral blood. Some clones are missing from TCRdb's copy, which holds only in-frame ones; the method was immunoSEQ multiplex PCR. Among some 100,000 clones, around 90% were seen once, and the ten largest hold 0.85% to 1%. The sample consisted of PBMCs, taken around atezolizumab (anti-PD-L1) treatment. Every receptor here comes from a woman aged 80 or older with urothelial cancer.

This chain links TRBV28 with TRBJ2-7; the D gene is possibly TRBD1 (6 bases). This CDR3 comprises 14 residues. Germline values: CDR1 MDHEN, CDR2 SYDVKM. V was pared by 5 bases and J by 3 bases, with 14 bases between. CDR3 region: CASSPQDRYYEQYF. CDR3 DNA: TGTGCCAGCAGTCCACAGGACAGATACTACGAGCAGTACTTC.

This rearrangement joins TRBV28 to TRBJ1-2; D might be TRBD1 (5 bases). Germline CDR1 and CDR2: MDHEN and SYDVKM. Deletions cut 5 bases from V and 3 bases from J, with 13 bases between. CDR3 length: 14 residues. This chain's CDR3 is CASSPWGGYYGYTF. In DNA form, the CDR3 reads TGTGCCAGCAGTCCCTGGGGGGGGTACTATGGCTACACCTTC.

Only a few counts were recorded for this clone. The chain links TRBV4-1 to TRBJ2-5; the match to TRBD1 covers 9 bases. This CDR3 has 16 amino acids. V was clipped by 0 bases and J by 9 bases; unmatched bases: 11. Germline V lookup: CDR1 MGHRA, CDR2 YSYEKL. The chain's CDR3 is CASSQDRYGGDRAQYF. CDR3 nucleotides: TGCGCCAGCAGCCAAGACCGGTATGGGGGGGACAGGGCCCAGTACTTC.

The chain links TRBV5-6 to TRBJ2-2; 7 bases align to TRBD2. The CDR3 spans 16 residues. Looked up from germline, CDR1 is SGHDT and CDR2 is YYEEEE. V was pared by 2 bases and J by 5 bases, with 9 bases of the junction left unmatched. CDR3: CASSFSPGRSTGELFF. The CDR3 bases are TGTGCCAGCAGCTTTTCCCCCGGGAGGTCGACCGGGGAGCTGTTTTTT. The full variable domain, rest sourced from reference TRBV5-6 and TRBJ2-2, is DAGVTQSPTHLIKTRGQQVTLRCSPKSGHDTVSWYQQALGQGPQFIFQYYEEEERQRGNFPDRFSGHQFPNYSSELNVNALLLGDSALYLCASSFSPGRSTGELFFGEGSRLTVL.

The J gene is TRBJ2-3, the V gene TRBV28; 9 nucleotides agree with TRBD1. In germline, CDR1 is MDHEN, CDR2 SYDVKM. Trimming at V came to 5 bases and at J to 0 bases, leaving 15 bases not matched to a gene. The CDR3 sequence is 19 residues long. The DNA of the CDR3 is TGTGCCAGCAGTCTGTCGACGGGACAGGGAACCTCTAGCACAGATACGCAGTATTTT. This sequence encodes CASSLSTGQGTSSTDTQYF.

Of note for this clone: Relative to the germline gene, one junction end is altered; a read error may explain this. CDR3 DNA sequence: TGTGCCAGCAGTTTATATACAGGGCTTTCCGAGCTGTTCTTC. It codes for CASSLYTGLSELFF. The chain uses TRBV28 and TRBJ2-1, with D tentatively TRBD1 (6 bases). CDR3 size: 14 residues. Germline V CDR1 and CDR2: MDHEN, SYDVKM. Filled out from reference TRBV28 and TRBJ2-1, the complete variable domain reads DVKVTQSSRYLVKRTGEKVFLECVQDMDHENMFWYRQDPGLGLRLIYFSYDVKMKEKGDIPEGYSVSREKKERFSLILESASTNQTSMYLCASSLYTGLSELFFGPGTRLTVL.

The chain recombines TRBV15 with TRBJ2-1; TRBD2 aligns across 7 bases. The trim removed 3 bases at V and 2 bases at J, leaving 7 bases unmatched. Germline-derived CDR1 and CDR2 are LNHNV and YYDKDF (reference sequence). The length of the CDR3 is 16 residues. The CDR3 is CATSRGGVRTYNEQFF. CDR3 DNA sequence: TGTGCCACCAGCAGGGGGGGGGTGAGGACCTACAATGAGCAGTTCTTC.

The chain employs TRBV27 and TRBJ1-1; TRBD1 agrees at 7 bases. Germline values: CDR1 MNHEY, CDR2 SMNVEV (reference sequence). The V and J ends lost 6 bases and 0 bases, in that order; junction bases with no gene match: 10. The CDR3 extends over 16 amino acids. Here the CDR3 DNA reads TGTGCCAGCAGGACCACAGGGGTCTCTATGAACACTGAAGCTTTCTTT. As protein: CASRTTGVSMNTEAFF.

The V call is TRBV7-6, the J call TRBJ2-1; TRBD1 is a possible D gene (5 bases). The ends were cut back, 5 bases at V and 0 bases at J, with 14 bases in the middle. This CDR3 spans 16 amino acids. The V gene's germline CDR1 is SGHVS and CDR2 FNYEAQ. CDR3 region: CASSLYSRDSYNEQFF. The CDR3 DNA reads TGTGCCAGCAGCCTATACAGCAGGGACTCCTACAATGAGCAGTTCTTC.

This clone was detected only once. CDR3 residues: CASSETGFEKLFF. The CDR3 region has the DNA TGTGCCAGCAGCGAGACAGGGTTTGAAAAACTGTTTTTT. V usage is TRBV6-1 and J usage is TRBJ1-4, with 7 nucleotides matching TRBD1. The CDR3 consists of 13 residues. Germline assignment: CDR1 MNHNS and CDR2 SASEGT. V lost 6 bases to trimming and J lost 7 bases; unmatched junction nucleotides: 5.

The chain's CDR3 is CASSLVDREARTEAFF. The CDR3 DNA reads TGTGCCAGCAGCTTAGTGGACAGGGAGGCTCGGACTGAAGCTTTCTTT. The J gene is TRBJ1-1, the V gene TRBV7-6; the match to TRBD1 covers 8 bases. CDR3 size: 16 residues. Per the germline V gene, CDR1 is SGHVS and CDR2 is FNYEAQ. V was clipped by 1 base and J by 5 bases; unmatched bases: 9.

The chain combines TRBV5-1 with TRBJ2-7; TRBD2 aligns across 7 bases. Germline trimming cut 0 bases from V and 5 bases from J; bases unmatched to any gene: 8. Germline V gene data show CDR1 as SGHRS and CDR2 as YFSETQ. The CDR3 has 15 amino acids. The CDR3 DNA reads TGCGCCAGCAGCTTGGTAGGACTAGAGGGCCACGAGCAGTACTTC. Translating gives CASSLVGLEGHEQYF.

V usage is TRBV21-1 and J usage is TRBJ1-2; the tabulated D call, TRBD1, remains unverified against the DNA. TRBV21-1 has pseudogene status. This CDR3 contains 15 residues. The CDR3 sequence is CASSTPGGAWYGYTF. CDR3 coding DNA: TGTGCCAGCAGTACCCCAGGGGGCGCTTGGTATGGCTACACCTTC.

J is TRBJ1-2 and V is TRBV28, with D perhaps TRBD1 (5 bases). This CDR3 comprises 15 residues. The germline V gene has CDR1 MDHEN and CDR2 SYDVKM. V was pared by 2 bases and J by 0 bases, with 10 bases between. CDR3 region: CASSLGGLANYGYTF. CDR3 nucleotides: TGTGCCAGCAGTTTAGGGGGGTTAGCTAACTATGGCTACACCTTC.

The chain couples TRBV15 to TRBJ2-7; TRBD1 aligns across 12 bases. CDR3 length: 14 amino acids. Germline V gives CDR1 LNHNV, CDR2 YYDKDF (reference sequence). The V and J ends lost 5 bases and 6 bases, in that order; junction bases with no gene match: 5. The CDR3 here is CATSGDRGRFEQYF. In DNA, the CDR3 is TGTGCCACCAGCGGGGACAGGGGGCGGTTCGAGCAGTACTTC.

The J gene is TRBJ2-7, the V gene TRBV7-9, with 9 bases aligning to TRBD1. The germline CDR1 and CDR2 sequences are SEHNR and FQNEAQ (reference sequence). Trimming took 5 bases from V and 4 from J; bases not matched to a gene: 9. The CDR3 is 15 residues long. CDR3 region: CASSPRGQGTYEQYF. In nucleotides, the CDR3 is TGTGCCAGCAGCCCGCGAGGACAGGGGACGTACGAGCAGTACTTC.

This clone was seen just once. The chain carries TRBV28 and TRBJ1-1, with TRBD1 matching over 7 bases. Germline V gives CDR1 MDHEN, CDR2 SYDVKM. The junction had 2 bases not matched to a gene; V was cut back by 6 bases and J by 1 base. CDR3 length equals 13 residues. Written as DNA, the CDR3 is TGTGCCAGCAGGAGACAGGGGAACACTGAAGCTTTCTTT. Its protein is CASRRQGNTEAFF. The entire variable domain, with the rest obtained from reference TRBV28 and TRBJ1-1, is as follows: DVKVTQSSRYLVKRTGEKVFLECVQDMDHENMFWYRQDPGLGLRLIYFSYDVKMKEKGDIPEGYSVSREKKERFSLILESASTNQTSMYLCASRRQGNTEAFFGQGTRLTVV.

V is TRBV7-3 and J is TRBJ2-7, with 7 bases identical to TRBD1. The CDR3 totals 13 residues. Losses at the gene ends were 5 bases for V and 4 bases for J; bases not matched to a gene: 5. The germline CDR1 and CDR2 sequences are SGHTA and FQGTGA. Here the CDR3 reads CASSQGTDYEQYF. In DNA, the CDR3 is TGTGCCAGCAGCCAAGGGACAGATTACGAGCAGTACTTC.

The V gene is TRBV14, the J gene TRBJ2-7; no clear D gene. Per the germline V gene, CDR1 is SGHDN and CDR2 is FVKESK. The V end lost 0 bases, the J end lost 0 bases, and 6 bases lay between the germline ends. This CDR3 is built from 14 residues. This CDR3 reads CASSQEGTSYEQYF. Written as DNA, the CDR3 is TGTGCCAGCAGCCAAGAGGGCACCTCCTACGAGCAGTACTTC.

This chain links TRBV9 with TRBJ2-3, with 10 nucleotides matching TRBD2. Trimming at V came to 0 bases and at J to 8 bases, leaving 9 bases not matched to a gene. The germline gives CDR1 SGDLS, CDR2 YYNGEE. The CDR3 contains 16 residues. CDR3 loop: CASSVDSGRAGGTQYF. CDR3 nucleotide sequence: TGTGCCAGCAGCGTAGACAGCGGGAGGGCGGGAGGTACGCAGTATTTT.

The CDR3 region is CASSPGQGARETQYF. In DNA, the CDR3 is TGTGCCAGCAGCCCTGGACAGGGGGCTCGGGAGACCCAGTACTTC. This chain uses TRBV7-3 with TRBJ2-5, with 11 bases identical to TRBD1. Trimming cost V 5 bases and J 5 bases; bases outside gene matches: 7. CDR3 size: 15 residues. CDR1 SGHTA and CDR2 FQGTGA come from the germline V gene.

This chain links TRBV7-9 with TRBJ1-2; 9 nucleotides agree with TRBD1. The CDR3 consists of 15 residues. Germline V CDR1 and CDR2: SEHNR, FQNEAQ (reference sequence). Germline trimming cut 6 bases from V and 4 bases from J; bases unmatched to any gene: 9. The CDR3 region has the DNA TGTGCCAGCAGTCAAACCGGGACAGGGTTCTATGGCTACACCTTC. This codes for CASSQTGTGFYGYTF.

CDR3 residues: CASSPALGGTNEQFF. The CDR3 bases are TGTGCCAGCAGCCCCGCCTTAGGCGGGACCAATGAGCAGTTCTTC. The chain employs TRBV5-4 and TRBJ2-1; a weak D match, TRBD2 (6 bases). The CDR3 is 15 residues long. The V and J ends lost 4 bases and 6 bases respectively, with 17 bases between them. Per the germline V gene, CDR1 is SGHNT and CDR2 is YYREEE (reference sequence).

The V gene is TRBV28, the J gene TRBJ1-1, with D uncertain. Germline CDR1 is MDHEN and CDR2 is SYDVKM. Trimming took 6 bases from V and 8 from J, leaving 10 bases between them. The CDR3 totals 11 residues. The CDR3 bases are TGTGCCAGCAGCCGTTTGTCCGAAGCTTTCTTT. It specifies CASSRLSEAFF.

The chain has TRBV7-9 and TRBJ2-2; 8 bases align to TRBD2. From germline, CDR1 is SEHNR and CDR2 FQNEAQ (reference sequence). The ends lost 5 bases at V and 4 bases at J; junction bases unmatched: 3. This CDR3 is built from 14 residues. The CDR3 here is CASSRGGSTGELFF. In DNA form, the CDR3 reads TGTGCCAGCAGCCGGGGGGGATCCACCGGGGAGCTGTTTTTT.

The gene calls are TRBV2 and TRBJ2-7; TRBD2 agrees at 9 bases. Germline V gene sequence: CDR1 SNHLY, CDR2 FYNNEI. The V segment lost 6 bases and the J segment 0 bases; nucleotides outside the gene matches: 9. CDR3 length: 16 residues. CDR3 nucleotides: TGTGCCAGCAGGCCCAGACTAGCGGAGAGCTCCTACGAGCAGTACTTC. Translated, it gives CASRPRLAESSYEQYF.

The chain links TRBV4-2 to TRBJ2-2; the D gene is possibly TRBD2 (5 bases). Germline-derived CDR1 and CDR2 are LGHNA and YNFKEQ. Trimming shortened V by 4 bases and J by 1 base, and 16 bases separated the two germline ends. The CDR3 loop spans 17 amino acids. CDR3 residues: CASSPLTGKMNTGELFF. CDR3 nucleotides: TGTGCCAGCAGCCCGTTAACGGGAAAGATGAACACCGGGGAGCTGTTTTTT.

The chain employs TRBV19 and TRBJ1-5, with D maybe TRBD1 (6 bases). This CDR3 has 16 amino acids. CDR1 LNHDA and CDR2 SQIVND come from the germline V gene (reference sequence). The germline V and J ends were trimmed by 6 bases and 2 bases, with 17 bases remaining between them. CDR3 coding DNA: TGTGCCAGTAGCACCTCGTCGTCAGGGGGCAATCAGCCCCAGCATTTT. Encoded protein: CASSTSSSGGNQPQHF.

In DNA form, the CDR3 reads TGTGCCAGCAGTGCAATACAGGGAAACTATGGCTACACCTTC. This codes for CASSAIQGNYGYTF. The V gene is TRBV6-1, the J gene TRBJ1-2; possible D gene TRBD1, 6 bases. Germline CDR1 MNHNS, CDR2 SASEGT. Trimming removed 4 bases from V and 2 bases from J, with 11 bases in between. This CDR3 has 14 amino acids.